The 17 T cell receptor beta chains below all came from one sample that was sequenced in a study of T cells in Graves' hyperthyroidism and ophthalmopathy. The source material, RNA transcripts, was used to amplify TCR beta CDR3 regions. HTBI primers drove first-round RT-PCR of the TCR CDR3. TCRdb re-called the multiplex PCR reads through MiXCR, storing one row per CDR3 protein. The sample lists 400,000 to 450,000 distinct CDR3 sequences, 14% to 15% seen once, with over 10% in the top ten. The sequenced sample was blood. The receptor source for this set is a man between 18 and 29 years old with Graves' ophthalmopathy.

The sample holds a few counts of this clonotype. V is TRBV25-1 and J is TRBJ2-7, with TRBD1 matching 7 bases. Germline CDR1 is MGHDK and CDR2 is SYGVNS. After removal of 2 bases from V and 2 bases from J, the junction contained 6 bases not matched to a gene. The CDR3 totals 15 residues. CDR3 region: CASSELRDSPYEQYF. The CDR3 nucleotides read TGTGCCAGCAGTGAACTCCGGGACAGCCCCTACGAGCAGTACTTC.

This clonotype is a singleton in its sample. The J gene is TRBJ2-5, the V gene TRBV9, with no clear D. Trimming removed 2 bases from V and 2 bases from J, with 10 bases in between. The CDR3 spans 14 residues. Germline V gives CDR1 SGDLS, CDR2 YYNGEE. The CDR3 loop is CASSVAARQETQYF. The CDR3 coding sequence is TGTGCCAGCAGCGTCGCGGCAAGACAAGAGACCCAGTACTTC.

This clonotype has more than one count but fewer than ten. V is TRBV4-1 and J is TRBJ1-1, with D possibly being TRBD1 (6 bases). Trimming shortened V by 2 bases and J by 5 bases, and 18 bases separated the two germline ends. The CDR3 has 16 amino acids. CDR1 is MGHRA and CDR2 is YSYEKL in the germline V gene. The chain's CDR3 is CASSQLYQGMRTEAFF. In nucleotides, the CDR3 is TGCGCCAGCAGCCAATTATACCAGGGGATGAGGACTGAAGCTTTCTTT.

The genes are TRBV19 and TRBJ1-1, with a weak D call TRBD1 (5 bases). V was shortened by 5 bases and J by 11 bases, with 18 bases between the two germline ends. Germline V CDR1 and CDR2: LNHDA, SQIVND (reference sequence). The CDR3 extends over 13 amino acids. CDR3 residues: CASSSGPRVAAFF. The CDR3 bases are TGTGCCAGTAGTTCGGGACCAAGAGTGGCGGCTTTCTTT.

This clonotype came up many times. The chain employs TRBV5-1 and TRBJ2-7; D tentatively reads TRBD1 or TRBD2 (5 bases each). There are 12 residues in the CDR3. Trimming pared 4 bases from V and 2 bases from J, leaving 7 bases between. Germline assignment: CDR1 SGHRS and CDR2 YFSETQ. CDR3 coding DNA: TGCGCCAGCAGCCGGGACCCCTACGAGCAGTACTTC. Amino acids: CASSRDPYEQYF.

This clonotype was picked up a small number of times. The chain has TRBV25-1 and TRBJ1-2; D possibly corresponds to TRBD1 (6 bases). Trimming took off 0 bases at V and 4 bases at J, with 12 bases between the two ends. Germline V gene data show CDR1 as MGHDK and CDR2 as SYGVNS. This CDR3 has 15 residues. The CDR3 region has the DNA TGTGCCAGCAGTGAATATAGTCAGGGGCCCTATGGCTACACCTTC. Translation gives CASSEYSQGPYGYTF.

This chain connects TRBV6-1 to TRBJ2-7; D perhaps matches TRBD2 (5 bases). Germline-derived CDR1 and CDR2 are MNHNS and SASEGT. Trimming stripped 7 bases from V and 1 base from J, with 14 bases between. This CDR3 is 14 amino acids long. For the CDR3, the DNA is TGTGCCAGCACCGTCCCCGGGATTTCCTACGAGCAGTACTTC. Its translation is CASTVPGISYEQYF.

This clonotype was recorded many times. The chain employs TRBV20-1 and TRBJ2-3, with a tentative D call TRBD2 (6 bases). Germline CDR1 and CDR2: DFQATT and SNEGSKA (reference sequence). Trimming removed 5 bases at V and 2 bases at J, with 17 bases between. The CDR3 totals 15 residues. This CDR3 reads CSALMAGSDTDTQYF. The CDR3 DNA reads TGCAGTGCTCTAATGGCGGGATCAGACACAGATACGCAGTATTTT.

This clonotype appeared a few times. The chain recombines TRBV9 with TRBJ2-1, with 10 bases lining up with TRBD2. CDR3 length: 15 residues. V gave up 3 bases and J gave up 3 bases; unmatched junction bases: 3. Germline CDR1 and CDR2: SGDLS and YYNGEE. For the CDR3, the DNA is TGTGCCAGCAGCGGAGCGGGGGGGCACTACAATGAGCAGTTCTTC. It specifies CASSGAGGHYNEQFF.

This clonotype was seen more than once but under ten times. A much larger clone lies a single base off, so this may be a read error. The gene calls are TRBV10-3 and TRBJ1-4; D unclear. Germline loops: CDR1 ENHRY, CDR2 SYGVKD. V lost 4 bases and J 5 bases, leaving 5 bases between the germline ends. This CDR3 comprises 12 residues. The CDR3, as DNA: TGTGCCATCAGTGCCCAGAATGAAAAACTGTTTTTT. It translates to CAISAQNEKLFF.

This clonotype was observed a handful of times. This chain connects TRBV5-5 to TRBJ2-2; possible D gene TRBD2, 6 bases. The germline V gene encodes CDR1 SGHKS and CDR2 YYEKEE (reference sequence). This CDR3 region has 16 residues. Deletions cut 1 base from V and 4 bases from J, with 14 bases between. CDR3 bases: TGTGCCAGCAGCTTGCTTACGGGGGTGAGCACCGGGGAGCTGTTTTTT. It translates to CASSLLTGVSTGELFF.

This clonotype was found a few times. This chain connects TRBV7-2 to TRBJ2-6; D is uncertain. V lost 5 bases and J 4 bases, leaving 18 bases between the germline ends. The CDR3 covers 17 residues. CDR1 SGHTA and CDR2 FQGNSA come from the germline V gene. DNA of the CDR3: TGTGCCAGCAGCCGACTTCCCCCCGGATCCGGGGCCAACGTCCTGACTTTC. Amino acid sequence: CASSRLPPGSGANVLTF.

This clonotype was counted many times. CDR3 nucleotide sequence: TGTGCCAGCAGCCACGACGGGACATTCTACGAGCAGTACTTC. It codes for CASSHDGTFYEQYF. This sequence joins TRBV3-1 and TRBJ2-7, with D maybe TRBD1 (6 bases). The V and J ends lost 3 bases and 3 bases respectively, with 12 bases between them. From germline, CDR1 is LGHDT and CDR2 YNNKEL (reference sequence). The CDR3 length is 14 residues.

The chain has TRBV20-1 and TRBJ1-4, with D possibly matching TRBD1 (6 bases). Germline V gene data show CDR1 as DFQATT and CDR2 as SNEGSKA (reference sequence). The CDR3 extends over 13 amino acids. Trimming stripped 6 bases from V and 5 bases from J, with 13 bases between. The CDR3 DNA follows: TGCAGTGCGACAGGCGACGAGAATGAAAAACTGTTTTTT. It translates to CSATGDENEKLFF.

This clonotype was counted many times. The CDR3 sequence: CASSPLGAGGGTDTQYF. In DNA, the CDR3 is TGTGCCAGCAGCCCTCTTGGAGCGGGGGGTGGAACAGATACGCAGTATTTT. The chain has TRBV7-2 and TRBJ2-3; 9 nucleotides agree with TRBD2. Germline CDR1 is SGHTA and CDR2 is FQGNSA. The CDR3 is 17 amino acids. J gave up 3 bases and V 5 bases, and 12 bases lay outside the gene matches.

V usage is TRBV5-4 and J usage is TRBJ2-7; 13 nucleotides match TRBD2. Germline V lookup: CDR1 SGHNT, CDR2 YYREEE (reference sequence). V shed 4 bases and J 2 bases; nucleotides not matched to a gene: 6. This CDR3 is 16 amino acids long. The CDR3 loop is CASSGGTSGTTYEQYF. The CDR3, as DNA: TGTGCCAGCAGCGGCGGGACTAGCGGGACTACCTACGAGCAGTACTTC.

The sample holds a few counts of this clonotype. CDR3 DNA sequence: TGCGCCAGCAGCTTGGCACTAGCGGGGGGCGAAACCTACGAGCAGTACTTC. Residues: CASSLALAGGETYEQYF. The rearrangement joins TRBV5-1 to TRBJ2-7; 12 positions match TRBD2. The CDR3 is 17 amino acids. The J segment lost 2 bases and the V segment lost 0 bases, leaving 6 bases of the junction unmatched. Germline V gene data show CDR1 as SGHRS and CDR2 as YFSETQ.